The T cell receptor beta chain under discussion was sequenced for a study of blood T cell repertoires in COVID-19. Germline V lookup: CDR1 ENHRY, CDR2 SYGVKD. CDR3 size: 14 residues. V was cut by 8 bases and J by 3 bases, with 16 bases left in between. In the authors' workflow: Amplification with reference gene primers provided the estimates of nucleated cell counts. TCRdb keeps only in-frame clones here, not all; method: immunoSEQ multiplex PCR. Clonal size and the V and J genes are those of that table, whereas D and trimming came from the DNA. The table lists about 180,000 clones, approximately 85% of them singletons.

The TCR was taken from a man aged 35 to 55 who had recovered from COVID-19. The chain links TRBV10-3 to TRBJ1-1; D possibly corresponds to TRBD1 (5 bases). Sequencing was done on a sample of PBMCs or T cells enriched from blood (not recorded which). CDR3 sequence reads: CAILGQGGDTEAFF. CDR3 coding DNA: TGTGCCATCCTAGGGCAGGGAGGGGACACTGAAGCTTTCTTT.